The clone carrying this T cell receptor (beta chain) was detected a few times. A read error may produce the germline difference seen at one junction end. These data belong to a study of cytomegalovirus exposure and HLA in healthy donors. Amplification used 60 Vbeta primers and 13 Jbeta primers. Only in-frame clones appear in the TCRdb table, and some are missing; sequencing was by immunoSEQ multiplex PCR. The sample lists some 60,000 clones, about 80% occurring once. Healthy bone marrow donors made up the donors. There are 13 residues in the CDR3. Per the germline V gene, CDR1 is MDHEN and CDR2 is SYDVKM.

Sequenced sample: PBMCs. V is TRBV28 and J is TRBJ1-1, with D unresolved. The sequence was obtained from a man aged 35-49 years in good health and CMV-seronegative. The CDR3 DNA is TGTGCCAGCAGTTGGGCACCAAACAGTGAAGCTTTCTTT. Translation gives CASSWAPNSEAFF.